The 27 T cell receptor beta chains below come from one sample, sequenced in a study of blood T cell repertoires in COVID-19 (TCRdb year 2020). The method behind the library was the immunoSEQ multiplex PCR assay. TCRdb re-hosts the immuneACCESS table, in-frame sequences only. Its copies lack some clones; in the studies checked, an unresolved V gene accounts for under half of them, and the cause for the rest is not known. In this sample the table shows approximately 150,000 clones, more than 70% of which occur a single time. Clones ranked in the top ten supply around 1.5% of the sample. Material: peripheral blood. The source is a human donor in a cohort sampled during active COVID-19.

This CDR3 is CASSVGHLNTEAFF. In DNA form, the CDR3 reads TGTGCCAGCAGTGTGGGACACCTGAACACTGAAGCTTTCTTT. The chain recombines TRBV6-2 or TRBV6-3 with TRBJ1-1; TRBD1 is a possible D gene (6 bases). This CDR3 comprises 14 residues. Germline-derived CDR1 and CDR2 are MNHEY and SVGEGT. Trimming left V 5 bases short and J 0 bases short, with 10 bases between.

CDR3 bases: TGTGCCAGCAGTCTCCGGGGGAGACGGTTCTTC. It encodes CASSLRGRRFF. The chain links TRBV12-3 or TRBV12-4 to TRBJ2-1, with a weak D call TRBD2 (6 bases). Trimming took 5 bases from V and 15 from J, leaving 14 bases between them. This CDR3 contains 11 residues.

The chain couples TRBV7-8 to TRBJ2-5, with a weak D call TRBD1 (6 bases). CDR1 is SGHVS and CDR2 is FQNEAQ in the germline V gene. The ends were cut back, 2 bases at V and 3 bases at J, with 13 bases in the middle. The CDR3 length is 15 residues. CDR3 nucleotide sequence: TGTGCCAGCAGCTTATCCGGGACACGTAAAGAGACCCAGTACTTC. Its translation: CASSLSGTRKETQYF. Full variable domain (outside the CDR3, taken from reference TRBV7-8 and TRBJ2-5): GAGVSQSPRYKVAKRGQDVALRCDPISGHVSLFWYQQALGQGPEFLTYFQNEAQLDKSGLPSDRFFAERPEGSVSTLKIQRTQQEDSAVYLCASSLSGTRKETQYFGPGTRLLVL.

The rearrangement links TRBV4-1 to TRBJ1-3; 10 nucleotides agree with TRBD1. The CDR3 spans 16 residues. With 2 bases clipped from V and 6 bases from J, the junction kept 7 bases outside the gene matches. The V gene's germline CDR1 is MGHRA and CDR2 YSYEKL. CDR3 in amino acids: CASSQSRGTGENTIYF. CDR3 DNA sequence: TGCGCCAGCAGCCAAAGCCGGGGGACAGGGGAAAACACCATATATTTT.

The chain links TRBV25-1 to TRBJ1-1, with 9 bases identical to TRBD1. The length of the CDR3 is 16 residues. Germline trimming cut 1 base from V and 3 bases from J; bases unmatched to any gene: 6. The germline gives CDR1 MGHDK, CDR2 SYGVNS. CDR3 coding DNA: TGTGCCAGCAGTGAATGGGGACAGGGTCTACACACTGAAGCTTTCTTT. Translated, it gives CASSEWGQGLHTEAFF.

This sequence joins TRBV5-1 and TRBJ1-3, with 7 nucleotides matching TRBD1. J gave up 6 bases and V 1 base, and 4 bases lay outside the gene matches. The CDR3 totals 14 residues. Per the germline V gene, CDR1 is SGHRS and CDR2 is YFSETQ. CDR3: CASSLQGETNTIYF. Written as DNA, the CDR3 is TGCGCCAGCAGCTTGCAGGGGGAAACAAACACCATATATTTT.

The chain has TRBV27 and TRBJ1-2, with a tentative D call TRBD1 (5 bases). V was shortened by 3 bases and J by 8 bases, with 16 bases between the two germline ends. The CDR3 runs to 14 residues. In germline, CDR1 is MNHEY, CDR2 SMNVEV (reference sequence). CDR3 nucleotide sequence: TGTGCCAGCAGTTTCGACAGTCGCACGCGCGGCTACACCTTC. It encodes CASSFDSRTRGYTF.

The rearrangement joins TRBV30 to TRBJ2-5; D possibly corresponds to TRBD1 (6 bases). Germline V lookup: CDR1 GTSNPN, CDR2 SVGIG (reference sequence). Trimming shortened V by 1 base and J by 5 bases, and 11 bases separated the two germline ends. The CDR3 contains 13 residues. The CDR3 DNA reads TGTGCCTGGAGTGGTGGGGGCGGGGAGACCCAGTACTTC. Translating gives CAWSGGGGETQYF.

The rearrangement uses TRBV5-6 and TRBJ1-2; D is unresolved. The V gene's germline CDR1 is SGHDT and CDR2 YYEEEE. V was clipped by 2 bases and J by 2 bases, with 10 bases between them. The CDR3 has 14 residues. The CDR3 coding sequence is TGTGCCAGCAGCTTATCCAGGTTGAACTATGGCTACACCTTC. This sequence encodes CASSLSRLNYGYTF.

This chain connects TRBV2 to TRBJ1-1, with 7 positions matching TRBD1. The length of the CDR3 is 13 residues. Trimming removed 8 bases from V and 1 base from J; junction bases left unmatched: 4. CDR1 is SNHLY, CDR2 FYNNEI, per germline. This chain's CDR3 is CASRDSGNTEAFF. CDR3 coding DNA: TGTGCCAGCCGGGACAGCGGGAACACTGAAGCTTTCTTT.

J is TRBJ1-4 and V is TRBV5-6; 7 nucleotides match TRBD1. The length of the CDR3 is 13 residues. With 4 bases clipped from V and 8 bases from J, the junction kept 5 bases outside the gene matches. The germline V gene has CDR1 SGHDT and CDR2 YYEEEE. CDR3 nucleotide sequence: TGTGCCAGCAGCCGACAGGGAGAAGAAAAACTGTTTTTT. Its translation is CASSRQGEEKLFF.

In this sample, this clone turned up a few times. The chain uses TRBV3-1 (or the pseudogene TRBV3-2) and TRBJ1-1; 10 bases are shared with TRBD1. This CDR3 is 16 amino acids long. V lost 2 bases and J lost 0; bases outside the gene matches: 3. Germline V lookup: CDR1 LGHDT, CDR2 YNNKEL (reference sequence). This chain's CDR3 is CASSQTGTGVNTEAFF. The CDR3 DNA follows: TGTGCCAGCAGCCAAACCGGGACAGGGGTGAACACTGAAGCTTTCTTT.

This chain uses TRBV11-1 with TRBJ2-7; possibly TRBD2 for D (6 bases). Germline assignment: CDR1 SGHAT and CDR2 FQDESV (reference sequence). With 2 bases removed from V and 6 bases from J, the gap between germline ends came to 11 bases. The CDR3 is made up of 13 amino acids. The CDR3 region has the DNA TGTGCCAGCAGCTTAACCTGGCGGGGCGAGCAGTACTTC. This translates into CASSLTWRGEQYF. Looking up the rest from reference TRBV11-1 and TRBJ2-7 gives the full variable domain: EAEVAQSPRYKITEKSQAVAFWCDPISGHATLYWYRQILGQGPELLVQFQDESVVDDSQLPKDRFSAERLKGVDSTLKIQPAELGDSAMYLCASSLTWRGEQYFGPGTRLTVT.

The CDR3 nucleotides read TGTGCCAGCTCACCACCGGGAGCCTACGAGCAGTACTTC. Its protein product is CASSPPGAYEQYF. This chain links TRBV18 with TRBJ2-7; maybe TRBD2 (5 bases). Trimming pared 0 bases from V and 2 bases from J, leaving 5 bases between. The CDR3 has 13 residues. The germline V gene encodes CDR1 KGHSH and CDR2 LQKENI.

This rearrangement joins TRBV27 to TRBJ1-3; D is ambiguous. CDR3 length: 16 amino acids. V lost 2 bases and J 0 bases, leaving 11 bases between the germline ends. The germline V gene has CDR1 MNHEY and CDR2 SMNVEV (reference sequence). This chain's CDR3 is CASSLPSGNSGNTIYF. The CDR3 bases are TGTGCCAGCAGTTTACCGTCCGGGAACTCTGGAAACACCATATATTTT.

The J gene is TRBJ2-5, the V gene TRBV2; no clear D gene. Trimming pared 3 bases from V and 3 bases from J, leaving 8 bases between. This CDR3 is 13 amino acids long. Germline assignment: CDR1 SNHLY and CDR2 FYNNEI. This CDR3 reads CASSDFLKETQYF. The CDR3 nucleotides read TGTGCCAGCAGTGATTTCTTAAAAGAGACCCAGTACTTC.

This clone was observed a single time. The V gene is TRBV7-4, the J gene TRBJ1-1, with TRBD1 identical over 7 bases. Losses at the gene ends were 7 bases for V and 1 base for J; bases not matched to a gene: 18. Germline V gene data show CDR1 as SGHVT and CDR2 as SQSDAQ. The CDR3 is 18 amino acids. The CDR3 DNA sequence: TGTGCCAGCACCCAAAGCGTGGACAGGCCGACGGGGAACACTGAAGCTTTCTTT. Amino acids: CASTQSVDRPTGNTEAFF.

V and J are TRBV19 and TRBJ2-7, with TRBD1 identical over 8 bases. Per germline, CDR1 LNHDA and CDR2 SQIVND (reference sequence). This CDR3 is 15 amino acids long. V gave up 5 bases and J gave up 2 bases; unmatched junction bases: 8. The CDR3 DNA is TGTGCCAGTAGTGACGTTTGGACAGGGCCCTACGAGCAGTACTTC. This translates into CASSDVWTGPYEQYF.

This chain joins TRBV11-3 and TRBJ2-7, with a weak D call TRBD2 (5 bases). Between the trimmed V and J ends, which lost 1 base and 3 bases, there was a span of 10 bases. Germline values: CDR1 SGHNT, CDR2 YENEEA. The CDR3 is made up of 14 amino acids. CDR3 nucleotides: TGTGCCAGCAGCTTAGGGGATGAGGGCTACGAGCAGTACTTC. Amino acids: CASSLGDEGYEQYF. Using reference TRBV11-3 and TRBJ2-7 for the parts outside the CDR3, the full variable domain is EAGVVQSPRYKIIEKKQPVAFWCNPISGHNTLYWYLQNLGQGPELLIRYENEEAVDDSQLPKDRFSAERLKGVDSTLKIQPAELGDSAVYLCASSLGDEGYEQYFGPGTRLTVT.

The genes are TRBV4-2 and TRBJ2-5, with a weak D call TRBD2 (5 bases). Trimming took 0 bases from V and 5 from J, leaving 13 bases between them. Per germline, CDR1 LGHNA and CDR2 YNFKEQ. CDR3 size: 15 residues. In DNA form, the CDR3 reads TGTGCCAGCAGCCAAGAAACGGGCGGGCGGGAGACCCAGTACTTC. This sequence encodes CASSQETGGRETQYF.

This chain links TRBV6-5 with TRBJ2-5; the D gene is possibly TRBD1 (5 bases). The CDR3 runs to 15 residues. Between the trimmed V and J ends, which lost 3 bases and 5 bases, there was a span of 16 bases. From germline, CDR1 is MNHEY and CDR2 SVGAGI. The DNA for the CDR3 is TGTGCCAGCAGTTATTCCCGACAGCGCCCCGAGACCCAGTACTTC. Protein sequence: CASSYSRQRPETQYF.

The chain couples TRBV18 to TRBJ1-1; possibly TRBD1 for D (5 bases). CDR1 is KGHSH and CDR2 is LQKENI in the germline V gene. CDR3 length equals 13 residues. Trimming pared 3 bases from V and 2 bases from J, leaving 7 bases between. The CDR3 region has the DNA TGTGCCAGCTCACCGGGGCGAAACACTGAAGCTTTCTTT. Translating it yields CASSPGRNTEAFF.

The chain joins TRBV6-5 to TRBJ1-3; D is perhaps TRBD1 (5 bases). Germline V gives CDR1 MNHEY, CDR2 SVGAGI. The CDR3 runs to 14 residues. Trimming took off 10 bases at V and 2 bases at J, with 15 bases between the two ends. The CDR3 DNA reads as TGTGCCACCAAATCAGGGTTAACTGGAAACACCATATATTTT. It is translated as CATKSGLTGNTIYF.

This clone was recorded only once. The V call is TRBV4-3, the J call TRBJ2-2, with 7 bases lining up with TRBD1. CDR3 length equals 15 residues. After removal of 1 base from V and 5 bases from J, the junction contained 4 bases not matched to a gene. CDR1 LGHNA and CDR2 YSLEER come from the germline V gene. This CDR3 is CASSQVSGGTGELFF. The CDR3 region has the DNA TGCGCCAGCAGCCAAGTATCAGGGGGAACCGGGGAGCTGTTTTTT.

The chain uses TRBV11-2 and TRBJ2-3; tentative D call: TRBD1 (5 bases). The V end was cut by 0 bases, the J end by 2 bases, with 6 bases between. Germline V gives CDR1 SGHAT, CDR2 FQNNGV. This CDR3 has 14 residues. Here the CDR3 DNA reads TGTGCCAGCAGCTTAGAAGGGGCCACAGATACGCAGTATTTT. Residues: CASSLEGATDTQYF. The variable domain in full, completed from reference TRBV11-2 and TRBJ2-3, reads EAGVAQSPRYKIIEKRQSVAFWCNPISGHATLYWYQQILGQGPKLLIQFQNNGVVDDSQLPKDRFSAERLKGVDSTLKIQPAKLEDSAVYLCASSLEGATDTQYFGPGTRLTVL.

The chain carries TRBV30 and TRBJ1-3; 10 positions match TRBD1. Germline V gene data show CDR1 as GTSNPN and CDR2 as SVGIG (reference sequence). This CDR3 contains 15 residues. The trim removed 4 bases at V and 4 bases at J, leaving 7 bases unmatched. The DNA for the CDR3 is TGTGCCTGGAATAGACAGGGGGCGCGGGGAAACACCATATATTTT. Residues: CAWNRQGARGNTIYF.

The rearrangement joins TRBV13 to TRBJ2-1, with TRBD2 as a possible D gene (6 bases). Germline CDR1 PRHDT, CDR2 FYEKMQ (reference sequence). V lost 0 bases to trimming and J lost 0 bases, with 12 bases between them. The CDR3 contains 17 residues. CDR3: CASSLGRDLSSYNEQFF. The CDR3 region has the DNA TGTGCCAGCAGCTTAGGGCGGGACTTGAGCTCCTACAATGAGCAGTTCTTC.